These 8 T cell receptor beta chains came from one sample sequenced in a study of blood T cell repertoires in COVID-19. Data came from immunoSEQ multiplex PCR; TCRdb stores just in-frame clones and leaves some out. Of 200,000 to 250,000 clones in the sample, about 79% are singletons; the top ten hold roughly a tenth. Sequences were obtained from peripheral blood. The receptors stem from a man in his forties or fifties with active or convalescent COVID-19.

The CDR3 DNA reads TGTGCCAGCAGCTTATCCAGGGGAAGCGGCACTGAAGCTTTCTTT. Its translation is CASSLSRGSGTEAFF. The chain recombines TRBV7-9 with TRBJ1-1; maybe TRBD1 (6 bases). Trimming removed 2 bases at V and 4 bases at J, with 14 bases between. This CDR3 region has 15 residues. The germline V gene encodes CDR1 SEHNR and CDR2 FQNEAQ (reference sequence).

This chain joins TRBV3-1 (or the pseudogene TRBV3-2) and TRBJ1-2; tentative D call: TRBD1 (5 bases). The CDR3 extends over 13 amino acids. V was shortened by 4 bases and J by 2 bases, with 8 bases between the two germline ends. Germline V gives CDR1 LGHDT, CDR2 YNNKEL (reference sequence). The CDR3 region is CASSRGLNYGYTF. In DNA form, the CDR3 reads TGTGCCAGCAGCCGGGGACTAAACTATGGCTACACCTTC.

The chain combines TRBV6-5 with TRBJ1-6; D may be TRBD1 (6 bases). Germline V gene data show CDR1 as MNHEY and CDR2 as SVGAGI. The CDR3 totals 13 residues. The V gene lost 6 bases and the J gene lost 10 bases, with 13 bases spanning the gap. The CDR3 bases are TGTGCCAGCAGGGGCAGGGGAGCATCACCCCTCCACTTT. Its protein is CASRGRGASPLHF.

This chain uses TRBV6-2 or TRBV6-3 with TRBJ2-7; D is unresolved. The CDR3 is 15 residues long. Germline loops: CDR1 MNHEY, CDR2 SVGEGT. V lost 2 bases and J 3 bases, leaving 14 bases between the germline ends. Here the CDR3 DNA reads TGTGCCAGCAGTTACCGCTTGAACTTTAACTACGAGCAGTACTTC. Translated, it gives CASSYRLNFNYEQYF.

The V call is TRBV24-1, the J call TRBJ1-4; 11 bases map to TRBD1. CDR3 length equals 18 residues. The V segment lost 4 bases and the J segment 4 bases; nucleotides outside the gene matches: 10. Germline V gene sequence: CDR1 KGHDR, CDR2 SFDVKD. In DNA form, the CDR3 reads TGTGCCACCAGTGACGGTCCGGGACAGGGGGGCCTTAATGAAAAACTGTTTTTT. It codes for CATSDGPGQGGLNEKLFF.

The DNA of the CDR3 is TGTGCCAGCAGCTCCTACTACGGGGAGACCCAGTACTTC. Encoded protein: CASSSYYGETQYF. The V and J genes are TRBV7-3 and TRBJ2-5; D is ambiguous. This CDR3 contains 13 residues. V was pared by 4 bases and J by 5 bases, with 11 bases between. Germline V gene data show CDR1 as SGHTA and CDR2 as FQGTGA.

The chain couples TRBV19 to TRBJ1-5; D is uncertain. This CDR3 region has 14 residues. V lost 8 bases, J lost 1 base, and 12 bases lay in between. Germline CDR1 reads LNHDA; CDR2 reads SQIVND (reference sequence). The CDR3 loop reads CASSMGSSNQPQHF. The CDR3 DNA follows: TGTGCCAGTTCGATGGGGAGCAGCAATCAGCCCCAGCATTTT. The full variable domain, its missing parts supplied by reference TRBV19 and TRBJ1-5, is DGGITQSPKYLFRKEGQNVTLSCEQNLNHDAMYWYRQDPGQGLRLIYYSQIVNDFQKGDIAEGYSVSREKKESFPLTVTSAQKNPTAFYLCASSMGSSNQPQHFGDGTRLSIL.

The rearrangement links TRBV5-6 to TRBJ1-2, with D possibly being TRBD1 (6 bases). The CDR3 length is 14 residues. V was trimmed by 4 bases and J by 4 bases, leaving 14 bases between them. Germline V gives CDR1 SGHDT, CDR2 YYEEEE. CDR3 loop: CASSGRGGGYGYTF. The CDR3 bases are TGTGCCAGCAGCGGCCGGGGGGGCGGCTATGGCTACACCTTC.